The 22 T cell receptor beta chains presented below share a single source sample, sequenced in a study of blood T cell repertoires in COVID-19. TCRdb's table, derived via immunoSEQ multiplex PCR, lists solely in-frame clones and lacks some. The sample yields 280,000 or so clones, roughly 90% seen once. Sequenced material: peripheral blood. Receptors originate from a man between 18 and 35 years old with active or convalescent COVID-19.

The chain is built from TRBV7-8 and TRBJ2-7, with 10 nucleotides matching TRBD1. The V segment lost 1 base and the J segment 3 bases; nucleotides outside the gene matches: 6. The CDR3 loop spans 16 amino acids. CDR1 is SGHVS and CDR2 is FQNEAQ in the germline V gene. The CDR3 DNA reads as TGTGCCAGCAGCTTAGTTTATGGACAGGGGGTCTACGAGCAGTACTTC. It encodes CASSLVYGQGVYEQYF.

This clone was counted a few times. The chain carries TRBV3-1 (or the pseudogene TRBV3-2) and TRBJ1-6; 9 bases are a match to TRBD1. V was pared by 1 base and J by 9 bases, with 7 bases of the junction left unmatched. The CDR3 is made up of 16 amino acids. Germline-derived CDR1 and CDR2 are LGHDT and YNNKEL (reference sequence). CDR3 coding DNA: TGTGCCAGCAGCCAAGGAGGACAGGGGCGTCGTTCACCCCTCCACTTT. Translating gives CASSQGGQGRRSPLHF.

The chain has TRBV5-1 and TRBJ2-1, with 13 bases that match TRBD2. V dropped 4 bases and J dropped 8; count of bases not matched to a gene: 6. The CDR3 extends over 15 amino acids. The V gene's germline CDR1 is SGHRS and CDR2 YFSETQ. Here the CDR3 DNA reads TGCGCCAGCAGCGAGGGGACTAGCGGGGCCGATGAGCAGTTCTTC. Protein product: CASSEGTSGADEQFF.

V is TRBV10-1 and J is TRBJ1-2; 8 bases align to TRBD1. The CDR3 contains 12 residues. Trimming removed 6 bases from V and 7 bases from J; junction bases left unmatched: 4. Germline CDR1 and CDR2: WNHNN and SYGVQD (reference sequence). CDR3 sequence: CASRGQGCGYTF. CDR3 coding DNA: TGCGCCAGCAGAGGACAGGGCTGTGGCTACACCTTC.

This clone has a handful of counts. The V call is TRBV6-5, the J call TRBJ2-6, with TRBD1 matching over 10 bases. The CDR3 contains 15 residues. V shed 6 bases and J 3 bases; nucleotides not matched to a gene: 2. The germline V gene encodes CDR1 MNHEY and CDR2 SVGAGI. For the CDR3, the DNA is TGTGCCAGCAGGACAGGGGGCGGTGGGGCCAACGTCCTGACTTTC. Translating it yields CASRTGGGGANVLTF.

The chain employs TRBV7-9 and TRBJ1-6; TRBD1 agrees at 9 bases. The CDR3 is made up of 18 amino acids. J gave up 3 bases and V 3 bases, and 9 bases lay outside the gene matches. Germline CDR1 is SEHNR and CDR2 is FQNEAQ (reference sequence). The CDR3 nucleotides read TGTGCCAGCAGCTTGATGGACAGGGGCCTAAGCTATAATTCACCCCTCCACTTT. Its translation is CASSLMDRGLSYNSPLHF.

The sample holds one count of this clone. This chain connects TRBV3-1 (or the pseudogene TRBV3-2) to TRBJ2-5, with TRBD1 as a possible D gene (5 bases). This CDR3 contains 13 residues. CDR1 and CDR2 (germline): LGHDT, YNNKEL (reference sequence). V lost 4 bases, J lost 5 bases, and 11 bases lay in between. CDR3 DNA sequence: TGTGCCAGCAGCCGTAGCAGGGCGGAGACCCAGTACTTC. It codes for CASSRSRAETQYF.

The chain uses TRBV6-5 and TRBJ1-2, with D tentatively TRBD1 (6 bases). The CDR3 is 16 amino acids. The germline V gene encodes CDR1 MNHEY and CDR2 SVGAGI. V lost 2 bases and J lost 3, with 16 bases in between. The CDR3 bases are TGTGCCAGCAGTTACCTACAGGGAAGGAGTGACTATGGCTACACCTTC. Residues: CASSYLQGRSDYGYTF.

The gene calls are TRBV5-1 and TRBJ2-3, with 12 bases matching TRBD2. The ends lost 1 base at V and 2 bases at J; junction bases unmatched: 8. The CDR3 length is 18 residues. Per germline, CDR1 SGHRS and CDR2 YFSETQ. This CDR3 reads CASSLSLAGGPDTDTQYF. The CDR3 nucleotides read TGCGCCAGCAGCTTGTCTCTAGCGGGGGGGCCTGACACAGATACGCAGTATTTT. Combining the CDR3 with reference TRBV5-1 and TRBJ2-3 gives the whole variable domain KAGVTQTPRYLIKTRGQQVTLSCSPISGHRSVSWYQQTPGQGLQFLFEYFSETQRNKGNFPGRFSGRQFSNSRSEMNVSTLELGDSALYLCASSLSLAGGPDTDTQYFGPGTRLTVL.

With respect to this clone: One end of the junction varies from germline; a read error may be responsible. This sequence joins TRBV12-5 and TRBJ2-2; possibly TRBD1 for D (5 bases). Germline loops: CDR1 LGHNT, CDR2 FRNRAP. The CDR3 has 15 residues. The CDR3 DNA is TGTGCTAGTGCTTTGACAGTGACCGACACCGGGGAGCTGTTTTTT. Translating it yields CASALTVTDTGELFF.

The rearrangement joins TRBV29-1 to TRBJ1-2; D remains ambiguous. CDR1 is SQVTM, CDR2 ANQGSEA, per germline. V lost 4 bases and J lost 8, with 5 bases in between. The CDR3 runs 9 residues. Here the CDR3 DNA reads TGCAGCGTTGCTTCGGGCTACACCTTC. Residues: CSVASGYTF.

The rearrangement joins TRBV4-3 to TRBJ1-5; no definite D call. This CDR3 has 13 amino acids. Germline CDR1 is LGHNA and CDR2 is YSLEER. V dropped 4 bases and J dropped 7 bases, with 11 bases sitting between them. As DNA, the CDR3 is TGCGCCAGCAGCCCGCGAAACGGGCAGCCCCAGCATTTT. Translation: CASSPRNGQPQHF.

The rearrangement links TRBV4-2 to TRBJ2-2; TRBD1 is a possible D gene (6 bases). Germline CDR1 LGHNA, CDR2 YNFKEQ. The CDR3 runs 16 residues. V lost 1 base to trimming and J lost 2 bases, with 11 bases between them. The CDR3, as DNA: TGTGCCAGCAGCCAAGTTACGGGACATAACACCGGGGAGCTGTTTTTT. It translates to CASSQVTGHNTGELFF.

The chain links TRBV2 to TRBJ2-7, with D possibly being TRBD2 (6 bases). Germline CDR1 and CDR2: SNHLY and FYNNEI. The V and J ends lost 2 bases and 3 bases respectively, with 17 bases between them. This CDR3 has 16 amino acids. This CDR3 is CASSEIITLGGYEQYF. DNA for the CDR3: TGTGCCAGCAGTGAAATAATTACACTGGGGGGCTACGAGCAGTACTTC.

This clone was observed a single time. The chain has TRBV13 and TRBJ1-5, with D unresolved. Germline CDR1 PRHDT, CDR2 FYEKMQ (reference sequence). The CDR3 extends over 14 amino acids. The ends were cut back, 0 bases at V and 4 bases at J, with 7 bases in the middle. The CDR3 sequence is CASSLGQRNQPQHF. DNA for the CDR3: TGTGCCAGCAGCTTAGGTCAGCGAAATCAGCCCCAGCATTTT.

This clone was seen just once. The chain combines TRBV7-9 with TRBJ2-4, with TRBD2 as a possible D gene (5 bases). Germline V gene data show CDR1 as SEHNR and CDR2 as FQNEAQ (reference sequence). The germline V and J ends were trimmed by 3 bases and 0 bases, with 15 bases remaining between them. CDR3 length equals 17 residues. CDR3: CASSFETLRAAKNIQYF. DNA for the CDR3: TGTGCCAGCAGCTTCGAGACACTGAGGGCAGCCAAAAACATTCAGTACTTC. Filled out from reference TRBV7-9 and TRBJ2-4, the complete variable domain reads DTGVSQNPRHKITKRGQNVTFRCDPISEHNRLYWYRQTLGQGPEFLTYFQNEAQLEKSRLLSDRFSAERPKGSFSTLEIQRTEQGDSAMYLCASSFETLRAAKNIQYFGAGTRLSVL.

The CDR3 region is CASSPHHLGQGSYNEQFF. CDR3 coding DNA: TGTGCCAGCAGCCCCCATCACCTAGGACAGGGCTCCTACAATGAGCAGTTCTTC. The chain recombines TRBV7-2 with TRBJ2-1, with 8 nucleotides matching TRBD1. CDR1 is SGHTA and CDR2 is FQGNSA in the germline V gene. This CDR3 region has 18 residues. The trim removed 5 bases at V and 0 bases at J, leaving 12 bases unmatched.

The J gene is TRBJ1-2, the V gene TRBV29-1; D gene ambiguous. With 4 bases removed from V and 3 bases from J, the gap between germline ends came to 12 bases. The V gene's germline CDR1 is SQVTM and CDR2 ANQGSEA. The CDR3 sequence is 13 residues long. CDR3 region: CSVVTEGHYGYTF. The CDR3 DNA reads as TGCAGCGTTGTTACAGAAGGTCACTATGGCTACACCTTC.

This chain joins TRBV7-8 and TRBJ1-2; 7 bases fit TRBD1. Per germline, CDR1 SGHVS and CDR2 FQNEAQ. The CDR3 loop spans 17 amino acids. With 1 base clipped from V and 4 bases from J, the junction kept 12 bases outside the gene matches. The CDR3 DNA sequence: TGTGCCAGCAGCTTAGAGGTTGTTAAGGGGGCCCCCTATGGCTACACCTTC. Residues: CASSLEVVKGAPYGYTF. Full variable domain (remainder filled in from reference TRBV7-8 and TRBJ1-2): GAGVSQSPRYKVAKRGQDVALRCDPISGHVSLFWYQQALGQGPEFLTYFQNEAQLDKSGLPSDRFFAERPEGSVSTLKIQRTQQEDSAVYLCASSLEVVKGAPYGYTFGSGTRLTVV.

The V call is TRBV3-1 (or the pseudogene TRBV3-2), the J call TRBJ1-1; no clear D gene. This CDR3 has 13 amino acids. The germline CDR1 and CDR2 sequences are LGHDT and YNNKEL (reference sequence). V lost 4 bases to trimming and J lost 6 bases, with 12 bases between them. This CDR3 reads CASSRHAVAEAFF. CDR3 nucleotides: TGTGCCAGCAGCCGTCATGCGGTGGCTGAAGCTTTCTTT.

This sequence joins TRBV19 and TRBJ1-2; D is unresolved. Trimming stripped 7 bases from V and 4 bases from J, with 22 bases between. Germline lookup yields CDR1 LNHDA and CDR2 SQIVND (reference sequence). The CDR3 has 16 residues. The CDR3 DNA reads TGTGCCAGTAAGCGGACCCTTCCATTCCACTCCTATGGCTACACCTTC. It specifies CASKRTLPFHSYGYTF.

This sequence joins TRBV9 and TRBJ2-2; possibly TRBD1 for D (5 bases). The CDR3 loop spans 15 amino acids. V shed 3 bases and J shed 0 bases, with 9 bases lying between them. Germline-derived CDR1 and CDR2 are SGDLS and YYNGEE. CDR3 DNA: TGTGCCAGCAGCGGTGACAGCCCGAACACCGGGGAGCTGTTTTTT. As protein: CASSGDSPNTGELFF.